This paragraph reports one T cell receptor (beta chain). Its antigen remains unidentified. Template material for amplifying TCR beta CDR3 regions consisted of RNA transcripts. An initial round of RT-PCR targeting the TCR CDR3 relied on the HTBI primer set. MiXCR was run by TCRdb on the multiplex PCR reads, yielding one entry per CDR3 protein. This sample carries around 570,000 distinct CDR3 sequences, approximately 20% of them seen once, and the ten largest clones take roughly 44%. This sample was taken from a study of T cells in Graves' hyperthyroidism and ophthalmopathy. Study-level results: A model of 13 V-J features distinguished ophthalmopathy from stable hyperthyroidism.

Germline V lookup: CDR1 SGHTA, CDR2 FQGNSA. This CDR3 region has 14 residues. V was pared by 5 bases and J by 6 bases, with 7 bases of the junction left unmatched. The chain uses TRBV7-2 and TRBJ2-7; 10 bases line up with TRBD2. This TCR was recovered from a man between 40 and 49 years old with Graves' ophthalmopathy. Sequencing was done on a sample of blood. DNA for the CDR3: TGTGCCAGCAGCCTACTAGCGGGAAGAGGCGAGCAGTACTTC. It yields the protein CASSLLAGRGEQYF.